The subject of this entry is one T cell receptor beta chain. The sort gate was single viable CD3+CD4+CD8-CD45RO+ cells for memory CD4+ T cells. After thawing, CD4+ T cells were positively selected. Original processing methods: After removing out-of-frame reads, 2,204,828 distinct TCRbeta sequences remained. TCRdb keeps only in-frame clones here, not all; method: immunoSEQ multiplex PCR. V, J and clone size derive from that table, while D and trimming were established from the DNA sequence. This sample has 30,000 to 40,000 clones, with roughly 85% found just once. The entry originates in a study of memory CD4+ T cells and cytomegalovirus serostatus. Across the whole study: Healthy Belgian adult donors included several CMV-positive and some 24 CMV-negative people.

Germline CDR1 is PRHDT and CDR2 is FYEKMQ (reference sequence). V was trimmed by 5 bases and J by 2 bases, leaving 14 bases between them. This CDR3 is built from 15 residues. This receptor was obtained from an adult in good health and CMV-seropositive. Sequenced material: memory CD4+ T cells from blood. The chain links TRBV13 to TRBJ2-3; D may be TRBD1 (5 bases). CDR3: CASSPRAGLTDTQYF. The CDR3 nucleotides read TGTGCCAGCAGCCCCCGGGCAGGGCTCACAGATACGCAGTATTTT. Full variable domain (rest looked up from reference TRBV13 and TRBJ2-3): AAGVIQSPRHLIKEKRETATLKCYPIPRHDTVYWYQQGPGQDPQFLISFYEKMQSDKGSIPDRFSAQQFSDYHSELNMSSLELGDSALYFCASSPRAGLTDTQYFGPGTRLTVL.